This T cell receptor beta chain was sequenced during a study of T cells in women clearing cervical HPV infection. General observations from the study: Effector/memory and HPV-specific T cells were not isolated, and association timing is unknown. T-cell numbers per sample were unknown and may explain richness differences. CIN3+ cases had significantly higher TCR repertoire richness than controls, but evenness did not differ.

V shed 3 bases and J shed 0 bases, with 11 bases lying between them. CDR1 is MDHEN and CDR2 is SYDVKM in the germline V gene. The CDR3 is made up of 15 amino acids. TCRdb's table, derived via immunoSEQ multiplex PCR, lists solely in-frame clones and lacks some. Here the sample table reports 15,000 to 20,000 clones. Concerning this clone itself: Its target is not known. The CDR3 end lies 3 residues beyond the end of the read and is filled in from the germline J gene.

Each participant carried one incident cervical HPV16 infection only. The V and J genes are TRBV28 and TRBJ1-1, with D uncertain. The TCR was taken from a woman aged 18 to 75 with a cervical HPV16 infection that either progressed to CIN3+ or cleared (not recorded which). The specimen was blood buffy coat. Incomplete CDR3 DNA: TGTGCCAGCAGTTTTGGCAGACACTTGAACACTGAA. Protein: CASSFGRHLNTE. The whole CDR3 is CASSFGRHLNTEAFF.